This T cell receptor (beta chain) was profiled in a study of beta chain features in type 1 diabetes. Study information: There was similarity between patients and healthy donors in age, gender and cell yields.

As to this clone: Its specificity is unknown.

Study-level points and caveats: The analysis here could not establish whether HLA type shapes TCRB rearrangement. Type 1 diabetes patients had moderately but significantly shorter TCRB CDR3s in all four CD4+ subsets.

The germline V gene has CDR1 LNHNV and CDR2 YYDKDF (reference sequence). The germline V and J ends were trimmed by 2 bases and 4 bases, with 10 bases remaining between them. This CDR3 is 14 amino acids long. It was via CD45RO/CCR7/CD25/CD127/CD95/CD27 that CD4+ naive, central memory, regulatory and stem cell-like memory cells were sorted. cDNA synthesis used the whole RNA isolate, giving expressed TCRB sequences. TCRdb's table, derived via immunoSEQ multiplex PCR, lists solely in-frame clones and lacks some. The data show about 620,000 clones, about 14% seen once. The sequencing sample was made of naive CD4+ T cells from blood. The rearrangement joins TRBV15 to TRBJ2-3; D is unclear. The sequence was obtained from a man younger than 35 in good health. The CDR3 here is CATSRKQWADTQYF. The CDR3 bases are TGTGCCACCAGCAGAAAACAGTGGGCAGATACGCAGTATTTT. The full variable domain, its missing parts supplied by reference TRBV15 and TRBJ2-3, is DAMVIQNPRYQVTQFGKPVTLSCSQTLNHNVMYWYQQKSSQAPKLLFHYYDKDFNNEADTPDNFQSRRPNTSFCFLDIRSPGLGDTAMYLCATSRKQWADTQYFGPGTRLTVL.